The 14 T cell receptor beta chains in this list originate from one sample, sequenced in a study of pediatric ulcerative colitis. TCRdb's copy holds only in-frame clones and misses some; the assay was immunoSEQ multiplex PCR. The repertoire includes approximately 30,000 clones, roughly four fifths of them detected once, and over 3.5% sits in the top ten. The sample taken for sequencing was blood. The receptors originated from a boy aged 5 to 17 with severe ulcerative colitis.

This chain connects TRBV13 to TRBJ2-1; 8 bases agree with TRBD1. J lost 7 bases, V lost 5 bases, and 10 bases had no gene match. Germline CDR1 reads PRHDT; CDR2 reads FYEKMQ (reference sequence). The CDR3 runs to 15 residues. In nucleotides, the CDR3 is TGTGCCAGCAGCCTACAGGGGGTCAACCAGAATGAGCAGTTCTTC. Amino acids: CASSLQGVNQNEQFF.

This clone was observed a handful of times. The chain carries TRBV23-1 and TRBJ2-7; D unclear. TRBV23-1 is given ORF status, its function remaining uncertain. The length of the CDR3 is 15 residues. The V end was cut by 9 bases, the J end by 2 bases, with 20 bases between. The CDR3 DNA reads TGCGCCAGTCGAGGTCGGCCATTCCTAGCCTACGAGCAGTACTTC. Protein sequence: CASRGRPFLAYEQYF.

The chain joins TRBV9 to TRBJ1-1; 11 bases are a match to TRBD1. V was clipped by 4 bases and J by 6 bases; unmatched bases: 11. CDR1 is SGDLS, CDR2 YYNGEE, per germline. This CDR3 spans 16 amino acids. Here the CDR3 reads CASSPGTGGFLSEAFF. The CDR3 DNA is TGTGCCAGCAGCCCCGGGACAGGGGGGTTTCTATCTGAAGCTTTCTTT.

The chain's CDR3 is CASSEGAFNPYEQYF. In DNA form, the CDR3 reads TGTGCCAGCAGTGAAGGGGCCTTTAATCCCTACGAGCAGTACTTC. The V gene is TRBV6-1, the J gene TRBJ2-7; D call uncertain. V was pared by 1 base and J by 2 bases, with 12 bases between. The CDR3 contains 15 residues. Germline V CDR1 and CDR2: MNHNS, SASEGT.

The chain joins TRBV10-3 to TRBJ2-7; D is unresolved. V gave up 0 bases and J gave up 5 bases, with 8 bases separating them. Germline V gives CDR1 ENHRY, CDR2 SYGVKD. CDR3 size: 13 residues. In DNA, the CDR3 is TGTGCCATCAGTGAGTCGCGGCTAGACGAGCAGTACTTC. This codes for CAISESRLDEQYF.

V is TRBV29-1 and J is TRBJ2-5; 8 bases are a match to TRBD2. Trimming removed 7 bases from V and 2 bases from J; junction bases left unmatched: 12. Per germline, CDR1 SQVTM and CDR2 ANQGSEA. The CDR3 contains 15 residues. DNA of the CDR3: TGCAGCGCTCAGAACCGGGGGGGGTCACAAGAGACCCAGTACTTC. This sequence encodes CSAQNRGGSQETQYF. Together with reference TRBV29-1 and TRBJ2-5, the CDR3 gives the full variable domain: SAVISQKPSRDICQRGTSLTIQCQVDSQVTMMFWYRQQPGQSLTLIATANQGSEATYESGFVIDKFPISRPNLTFSTLTVSNMSPEDSSIYLCSAQNRGGSQETQYFGPGTRLLVL.

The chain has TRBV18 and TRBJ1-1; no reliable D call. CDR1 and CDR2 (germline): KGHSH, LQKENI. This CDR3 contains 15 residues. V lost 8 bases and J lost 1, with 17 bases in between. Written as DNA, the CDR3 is TGTGCCAGCCGACCCCCCGCAGAGGCGAACACTGAAGCTTTCTTT. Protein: CASRPPAEANTEAFF.

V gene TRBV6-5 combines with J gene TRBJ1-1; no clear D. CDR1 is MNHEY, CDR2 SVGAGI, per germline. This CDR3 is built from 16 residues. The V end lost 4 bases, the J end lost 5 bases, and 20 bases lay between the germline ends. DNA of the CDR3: TGTGCCAGCAGTTCCCCCGCATCGCTTCTGAGTACTGAAGCTTTCTTT. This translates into CASSSPASLLSTEAFF.

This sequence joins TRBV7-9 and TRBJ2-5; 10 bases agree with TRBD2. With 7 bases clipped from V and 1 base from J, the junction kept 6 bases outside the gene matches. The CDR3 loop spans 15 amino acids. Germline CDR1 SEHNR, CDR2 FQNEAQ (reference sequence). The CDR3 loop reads CASIPAGGVQETQYF. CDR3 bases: TGTGCCAGCATACCAGCGGGGGGGGTCCAAGAGACCCAGTACTTC.

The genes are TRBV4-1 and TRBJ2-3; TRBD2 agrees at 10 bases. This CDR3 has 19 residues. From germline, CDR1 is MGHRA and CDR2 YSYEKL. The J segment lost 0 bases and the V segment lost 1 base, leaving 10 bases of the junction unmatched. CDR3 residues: CASSQVLAGVVVSTDTQYF. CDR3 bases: TGCGCCAGCAGCCAAGTCCTAGCGGGAGTGGTAGTTAGCACAGATACGCAGTATTTT.

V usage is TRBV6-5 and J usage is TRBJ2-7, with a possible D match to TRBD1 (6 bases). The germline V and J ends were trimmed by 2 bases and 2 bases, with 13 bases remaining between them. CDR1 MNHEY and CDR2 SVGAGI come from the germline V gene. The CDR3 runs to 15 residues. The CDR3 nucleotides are TGTGCCAGCAGTTACGACAGGTCCGTCCCCTACGAGCAGTACTTC. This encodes CASSYDRSVPYEQYF.

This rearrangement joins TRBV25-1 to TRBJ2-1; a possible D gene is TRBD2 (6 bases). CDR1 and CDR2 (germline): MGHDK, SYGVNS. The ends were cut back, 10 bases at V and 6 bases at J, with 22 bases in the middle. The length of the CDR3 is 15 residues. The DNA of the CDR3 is TGTGCCACCGACGGGAGCTGGGGATTTGTCAATGAGCAGTTCTTC. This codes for CATDGSWGFVNEQFF.

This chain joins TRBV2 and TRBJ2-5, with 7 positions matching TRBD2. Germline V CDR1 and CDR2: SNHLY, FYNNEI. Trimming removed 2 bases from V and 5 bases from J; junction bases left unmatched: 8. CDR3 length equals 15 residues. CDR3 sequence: CASSEFGLDAETQYF. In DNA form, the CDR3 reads TGTGCCAGCAGTGAATTCGGACTAGACGCGGAGACCCAGTACTTC.

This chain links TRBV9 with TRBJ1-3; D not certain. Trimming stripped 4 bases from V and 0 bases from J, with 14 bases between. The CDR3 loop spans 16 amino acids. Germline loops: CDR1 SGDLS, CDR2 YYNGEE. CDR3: CASSPPGLLSGNTIYF. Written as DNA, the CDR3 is TGTGCCAGCAGCCCTCCAGGACTTCTCTCTGGAAACACCATATATTTT.